Listed here are 21 T cell receptor beta chains from one sample, sequenced in a study of cytomegalovirus exposure and HLA in healthy donors. The PCR ran on 60 Vbeta and 13 Jbeta primers. Sequenced by immunoSEQ multiplex PCR; TCRdb stores in-frame clones only, minus some. The sample has around 110,000 clones; around 61% are singletons. What was sequenced was PBMCs. These receptors all stem from a woman aged 25 to 45 in good health and CMV-seronegative.

The chain couples TRBV30 to TRBJ2-7; D gene uncertain. The CDR3 totals 13 residues. Trimming removed 6 bases at V and 0 bases at J, with 12 bases between. Germline lookup yields CDR1 GTSNPN and CDR2 SVGIG (reference sequence). The CDR3 is CACDTVISYEQYF. CDR3 sequence (DNA): TGTGCCTGCGACACAGTGATCTCCTACGAGCAGTACTTC. The complete variable domain, with remaining parts taken from reference TRBV30 and TRBJ2-7, reads SQTIHQWPATLVQPVGSPLSLECTVEGTSNPNLYWYRQAAGRGLQLLFYSVGIGQISSEVPQNLSASRPQDRQFILSSKKLLLSDSGFYLCACDTVISYEQYFGPGTRLTVT.

This clone turned up a few times. V gene TRBV15 combines with J gene TRBJ2-1, with D maybe TRBD1 (5 bases). The V end was cut by 1 base, the J end by 10 bases, with 20 bases between. Germline loops: CDR1 LNHNV, CDR2 YYDKDF (reference sequence). CDR3 length: 16 residues. In DNA, the CDR3 is TGTGCCACCAGCAGAGTGACCAGGGCCGGAGAATCGGAGCAGTTCTTC. It codes for CATSRVTRAGESEQFF.

This clone was seen more than once but under ten times. This chain links TRBV7-9 with TRBJ2-7; maybe TRBD2 (6 bases). CDR1 SEHNR and CDR2 FQNEAQ come from the germline V gene (reference sequence). The V end lost 1 base, the J end lost 0 bases, and 10 bases lay between the germline ends. CDR3 length: 15 residues. The CDR3 DNA reads as TGTGCCAGCAGCTTAGGCGGGACGGGCTCCTACGAGCAGTACTTC. This gives the protein CASSLGGTGSYEQYF.

The chain links TRBV6-5 to TRBJ1-4, with TRBD1 identical over 7 bases. The length of the CDR3 is 15 residues. V shed 0 bases, J shed 8 bases, and the junction held 6 bases outside the gene matches. Germline CDR1 reads MNHEY; CDR2 reads SVGAGI. CDR3 DNA: TGTGCCAGCAGTTACTCAATAGGGGGCGCGGAAAAACTGTTTTTT. It codes for CASSYSIGGAEKLFF.

As to this clone: At one end the junction does not follow the germline gene, possibly because of a read error. The DNA of the CDR3 is TGCGCCCGCAGCTCGACTAGCGGGAGCCTCACAGATACGCAGTATTTT. The encoded protein is CARSSTSGSLTDTQYF. The chain combines TRBV5-1 with TRBJ2-3; 12 nucleotides match TRBD2. This CDR3 spans 16 amino acids. Germline lookup yields CDR1 SGHRS and CDR2 YFSETQ.

The chain carries TRBV7-2 and TRBJ1-4; D ambiguous. V shed 2 bases and J shed 8 bases, with 15 bases lying between them. CDR1 SGHTA and CDR2 FQGNSA come from the germline V gene. The CDR3 extends over 15 amino acids. The CDR3 reads CASSLTLDVREKLFF. DNA of the CDR3: TGTGCCAGCAGCTTAACTCTCGATGTTCGGGAAAAACTGTTTTTT.

The V gene is TRBV5-6, the J gene TRBJ1-2, with 8 positions matching TRBD1. This CDR3 comprises 15 residues. Germline CDR1 SGHDT, CDR2 YYEEEE. The trim removed 1 base at V and 4 bases at J, leaving 6 bases unmatched. CDR3 loop: CASSLSGQGAYGYTF. For the CDR3, the DNA is TGTGCCAGCAGCTTGAGTGGACAGGGTGCCTATGGCTACACCTTC. The variable domain in full, with the rest retrieved from reference TRBV5-6 and TRBJ1-2, is DAGVTQSPTHLIKTRGQQVTLRCSPKSGHDTVSWYQQALGQGPQFIFQYYEEEERQRGNFPDRFSGHQFPNYSSELNVNALLLGDSALYLCASSLSGQGAYGYTFGSGTRLTVV.

V usage is TRBV5-4 and J usage is TRBJ1-4, with D maybe TRBD1 (6 bases). Germline lookup yields CDR1 SGHNT and CDR2 YYREEE (reference sequence). This CDR3 comprises 14 residues. The V and J ends lost 6 bases and 8 bases respectively, with 17 bases between them. The CDR3 loop is CASTRGPGEEKLFF. DNA of the CDR3: TGTGCCAGCACCCGGGGCCCAGGGGAAGAAAAACTGTTTTTT. Looking up the rest from reference TRBV5-4 and TRBJ1-4 gives the full variable domain: ETGVTQSPTHLIKTRGQQVTLRCSSQSGHNTVSWYQQALGQGPQFIFQYYREEENGRGNFPPRFSGLQFPNYSSELNVNALELDDSALYLCASTRGPGEEKLFFGSGTQLSVL.

This clone came up once. The chain has TRBV6-5 and TRBJ2-7; the D gene is possibly TRBD2 (6 bases). The CDR3 length is 13 residues. With 2 bases removed from V and 2 bases from J, the gap between germline ends came to 7 bases. From germline, CDR1 is MNHEY and CDR2 SVGAGI. The CDR3: CASSYAGPYEQYF. The CDR3 region has the DNA TGTGCCAGCAGTTACGCGGGACCCTACGAGCAGTACTTC.

CDR3 amino acids: CASSFFQGGRPYEQYF. The CDR3 DNA reads as TGCGCCAGCAGCTTCTTTCAGGGCGGACGACCCTACGAGCAGTACTTC. The genes are TRBV5-1 and TRBJ2-7, with D possibly TRBD1 on 5 matching bases. CDR3 length: 16 amino acids. The V end was cut by 2 bases, the J end by 2 bases, with 17 bases between. CDR1 is SGHRS and CDR2 is YFSETQ in the germline V gene.

This clone was observed a handful of times. V gene TRBV9 combines with J gene TRBJ2-1, with 12 positions matching TRBD2. The ends lost 4 bases at V and 7 bases at J; junction bases unmatched: 12. This CDR3 contains 17 residues. Germline V gives CDR1 SGDLS, CDR2 YYNGEE. The CDR3 protein is CASSRSSGTSGLNEQFF. For the CDR3, the DNA is TGTGCCAGCAGCAGATCTTCCGGGACTAGCGGGTTAAATGAGCAGTTCTTC.

The V gene is TRBV11-2, the J gene TRBJ2-7, with D possibly being TRBD2 (5 bases). V dropped 10 bases and J dropped 2 bases, with 15 bases sitting between them. The CDR3 is made up of 13 amino acids. Germline assignment: CDR1 SGHAT and CDR2 FQNNGV. DNA for the CDR3: TGTGCCACTACTCCGACTATTCCCTACGAGCAGTACTTC. This codes for CATTPTIPYEQYF.

The chain is built from TRBV30 and TRBJ2-7; 10 bases fit TRBD2. The CDR3 has 16 residues. With 3 bases clipped from V and 1 base from J, the junction kept 9 bases outside the gene matches. CDR1 is GTSNPN, CDR2 SVGIG, per germline (reference sequence). The CDR3 here is CAWRANGLAASYEQYF. CDR3 DNA: TGTGCCTGGAGAGCGAATGGACTAGCGGCATCCTACGAGCAGTACTTC.

The CDR3 DNA reads TGTGCCAGCAGCCGTGACAGGGCTCAGGAGACCCAGTACTTC. Protein product: CASSRDRAQETQYF. This sequence joins TRBV11-2 and TRBJ2-5; 7 nucleotides align to TRBD1. The CDR3 sequence is 14 residues long. V trimming: 5 bases; J trimming: 5 bases; junction bases outside the gene matches: 8. Germline V lookup: CDR1 SGHAT, CDR2 FQNNGV.

The chain employs TRBV5-1 and TRBJ1-3; D gene unclear. Germline V gives CDR1 SGHRS, CDR2 YFSETQ. V was clipped by 0 bases and J by 0 bases, with 7 bases between them. This CDR3 spans 15 amino acids. Here the CDR3 reads CASSLGLFSGNTIYF. The CDR3 nucleotides read TGCGCCAGCAGCTTGGGGCTCTTCTCTGGAAACACCATATATTTT.

Worth noting for this clone: Other DNA sequences of this sample code for an identical CDR3. The genes are TRBV7-9 and TRBJ2-7; D may be TRBD2 (5 bases). Germline V lookup: CDR1 SEHNR, CDR2 FQNEAQ (reference sequence). Trimming took off 3 bases at V and 2 bases at J, with 5 bases between the two ends. CDR3 length: 12 residues. In nucleotides, the CDR3 is TGTGCCAGCAGCTTCGGGACCTACGAGCAGTACTTC. Protein sequence: CASSFGTYEQYF.

This clone has a handful of counts. V is TRBV28 and J is TRBJ1-1; maybe TRBD1 (6 bases). V lost 5 bases to trimming and J lost 5 bases, with 15 bases between them. The CDR3 covers 14 residues. The germline V gene has CDR1 MDHEN and CDR2 SYDVKM. The CDR3 protein is CASSPQGIRTEAFF. Written as DNA, the CDR3 is TGTGCCAGCAGTCCGCAGGGGATACGAACTGAAGCTTTCTTT.

DNA for the CDR3: TGTGCCAGCACCCCGGGGAGCTTGAGCTCCTACAATGAGCAGTTCTTC. It encodes CASTPGSLSSYNEQFF. The rearrangement joins TRBV13 to TRBJ2-1; tentatively, D is TRBD2 (5 bases). Germline-derived CDR1 and CDR2 are PRHDT and FYEKMQ (reference sequence). Trimming left V 7 bases short and J 0 bases short, with 16 bases between. The CDR3 contains 16 residues.

The rearrangement uses TRBV11-3 and TRBJ2-7; unclear D gene. The CDR3 contains 14 residues. Trimming cost V 0 bases and J 2 bases, with 8 bases left between them. CDR1 is SGHNT, CDR2 YENEEA, per germline. The CDR3 bases are TGTGCCAGCAGCTTAGATTCTAATACCTACGAGCAGTACTTC. This codes for CASSLDSNTYEQYF.

This clone was detected a few times. V usage is TRBV2 and J usage is TRBJ2-5; 14 bases agree with TRBD2. The CDR3 contains 15 residues. The germline CDR1 and CDR2 sequences are SNHLY and FYNNEI. Trimming took 5 bases from V and 4 from J; bases not matched to a gene: 3. The chain's CDR3 is CASSQGLAGGETQYF. CDR3 sequence (DNA): TGTGCCAGCAGTCAAGGACTAGCGGGAGGAGAGACCCAGTACTTC.

V and J are TRBV2 and TRBJ2-5; 11 bases line up with TRBD2. Germline values: CDR1 SNHLY, CDR2 FYNNEI. With V trimmed by 7 bases and J by 5 bases, 3 bases remained unmatched. CDR3 length: 13 residues. CDR3 bases: TGTGCCAGCACCCTAGCGGGAGGCGAGACCCAGTACTTC. Its protein product is CASTLAGGETQYF.